The next 27 T cell receptor beta chains were all read from a single sample in a study of T cells in Graves' hyperthyroidism and ophthalmopathy. The TCR beta CDR3 regions underwent amplification using RNA transcripts as the source. The HTBI primer set drove a first-round RT-PCR of the TCR CDR3. One entry per CDR3 protein, called by TCRdb with MiXCR from the multiplex PCR reads. The data hold under 70,000 distinct CDR3 sequences, with roughly 58% observed a single time. What was sequenced was blood. These receptors all come from a woman aged 55-70 years with Graves' ophthalmopathy.

The chain uses TRBV5-6 and TRBJ2-7; either TRBD1 or TRBD2 may supply D (5 bases each). The germline V gene has CDR1 SGHDT and CDR2 YYEEEE. The CDR3 has 13 amino acids. V was trimmed by 1 base and J by 7 bases, leaving 12 bases between them. The CDR3 sequence is CASSLSGRKEQYF. The CDR3 DNA reads TGTGCCAGCAGCTTGTCGGGACGGAAAGAGCAGTACTTC.

The chain links TRBV20-1 to TRBJ2-7; the match to TRBD2 covers 10 bases. V lost 7 bases and J lost 4; bases outside the gene matches: 10. Germline V lookup: CDR1 DFQATT, CDR2 SNEGSKA (reference sequence). The CDR3 is made up of 14 amino acids. The CDR3 region is CSGRIAGGYYEQYF. In nucleotides, the CDR3 is TGCAGTGGGAGGATAGCGGGAGGATATTACGAGCAGTACTTC.

This clonotype was counted at least ten times. This chain's CDR3 is CASSPPDLSGEKLFF. The CDR3 nucleotides read TGTGCCAGCAGTCCTCCGGACCTATCGGGTGAAAAACTGTTTTTT. This chain links TRBV28 with TRBJ1-4; D call uncertain. V shed 5 bases and J shed 7 bases, with 17 bases lying between them. This CDR3 region has 15 residues. Germline CDR1 reads MDHEN; CDR2 reads SYDVKM.

This clonotype was found a few times. The chain links TRBV29-1 to TRBJ1-2; 7 bases fit TRBD1. Germline V gives CDR1 SQVTM, CDR2 ANQGSEA. This CDR3 is built from 15 residues. The ends lost 0 bases at V and 8 bases at J; junction bases unmatched: 12. CDR3 coding DNA: TGCAGCGTTGAAGATCTTCAGTACAGGGGAAACGGCTACACCTTC. This translates into CSVEDLQYRGNGYTF.

The chain uses TRBV19 and TRBJ2-3; 7 positions agree with TRBD1. CDR3 length equals 14 residues. Germline loops: CDR1 LNHDA, CDR2 SQIVND (reference sequence). The V segment lost 3 bases and the J segment 1 base; nucleotides outside the gene matches: 1. CDR3 nucleotide sequence: TGTGCCAGTAGTATTGGGACAGGCACAGATACGCAGTATTTT. Translation gives CASSIGTGTDTQYF. The entire variable domain, with the rest obtained from reference TRBV19 and TRBJ2-3, is as follows: DGGITQSPKYLFRKEGQNVTLSCEQNLNHDAMYWYRQDPGQGLRLIYYSQIVNDFQKGDIAEGYSVSREKKESFPLTVTSAQKNPTAFYLCASSIGTGTDTQYFGPGTRLTVL.

Turning to this clonotype: Relative to the germline gene, one junction end is altered; a read error may explain this. The V and J genes are TRBV4-2 and TRBJ2-2, with D possibly being TRBD2 (5 bases). The CDR3 has 14 amino acids. Germline assignment: CDR1 LGHNA and CDR2 YNFKEQ. CDR3 sequence: CASSQVTVPRELLF. The CDR3 coding sequence is TGTGCCAGCAGCCAAGTCACTGTCCCGAGGGAGCTGTTGTTT.

The V gene is TRBV10-1, the J gene TRBJ1-5; D may be TRBD1 (6 bases). V shed 10 bases and J shed 7 bases, with 20 bases lying between them. CDR3 length: 14 amino acids. Germline CDR1 is WNHNN and CDR2 is SYGVQD (reference sequence). CDR3 sequence: CANWGRGVVQPQHF. The DNA of the CDR3 is TGCGCCAACTGGGGGCGCGGGGTAGTCCAGCCCCAGCATTTT.

The CDR3, as DNA: TGCGCCAGCAGGAGGGCGGGCGAAGCTTTCTTT. The encoded protein is CASRRAGEAFF. The chain joins TRBV5-1 to TRBJ1-1; D not resolved. The CDR3 totals 11 residues. Deletions cut 5 bases from V and 8 bases from J, with 10 bases between. Germline assignment: CDR1 SGHRS and CDR2 YFSETQ. The complete variable domain, with remaining parts taken from reference TRBV5-1 and TRBJ1-1, reads KAGVTQTPRYLIKTRGQQVTLSCSPISGHRSVSWYQQTPGQGLQFLFEYFSETQRNKGNFPGRFSGRQFSNSRSEMNVSTLELGDSALYLCASRRAGEAFFGQGTRLTVV.

This clonotype was observed at least ten times. The chain links TRBV12-5 to TRBJ2-5, with D unclear. The length of the CDR3 is 12 residues. V lost 0 bases and J 4 bases, leaving 3 bases between the germline ends. CDR1 is LGHNT and CDR2 is FRNRAP in the germline V gene. Written as DNA, the CDR3 is TGTGCTAGTGGTTTGGTCTCAGAGACCCAGTACTTC. Amino acids: CASGLVSETQYF.

This clonotype appeared many times. This rearrangement joins TRBV5-1 to TRBJ2-3; no definite D call. Trimming left V 2 bases short and J 6 bases short, with 10 bases between. Germline V gene data show CDR1 as SGHRS and CDR2 as YFSETQ. The CDR3 consists of 13 residues. CDR3 region: CASSFITRDTQYF. The CDR3 DNA reads as TGCGCCAGCAGCTTTATCACCCGCGATACGCAGTATTTT.

This clonotype has ten or more counts. The chain is built from TRBV28 and TRBJ2-5; 7 bases are shared with TRBD1. With V trimmed by 7 bases and J by 2 bases, 13 bases remained unmatched. In germline, CDR1 is MDHEN, CDR2 SYDVKM. The length of the CDR3 is 16 residues. CDR3 in amino acids: CASNAVWDSNQETQYF. In DNA, the CDR3 is TGTGCCAGCAATGCGGTGTGGGACAGCAATCAAGAGACCCAGTACTTC.

CDR3: CASSWDRNEQFF. CDR3 nucleotide sequence: TGTGCCAGCAGCTGGGACCGCAATGAGCAGTTCTTC. This chain connects TRBV7-9 to TRBJ2-1; D possibly uses TRBD1 or TRBD2 (5 bases each). The V end lost 4 bases, the J end lost 6 bases, and 7 bases lay between the germline ends. The CDR3 extends over 12 amino acids. In germline, CDR1 is SEHNR, CDR2 FQNEAQ (reference sequence).

This clonotype was seen ten or more times. The gene calls are TRBV12-3 or TRBV12-4 and TRBJ1-5; D unclear. CDR3 length: 13 amino acids. V lost 3 bases to trimming and J lost 4 bases, with 7 bases between them. CDR3 coding DNA: TGTGCCAGCAGTTTTGGGCGAAATCAGCCCCAGCATTTT. Translating gives CASSFGRNQPQHF.

This chain links TRBV10-2 with TRBJ2-2; tentatively, D is TRBD1 (5 bases). This CDR3 comprises 16 residues. V was shortened by 6 bases and J by 4 bases, with 18 bases between the two germline ends. Looked up from germline, CDR1 is WSHSY and CDR2 is SAAADI. The CDR3 DNA is TGCGCCAGCAGGGCTGGGGCCGGAATATCCACCGGGGAGCTGTTTTTT. As protein: CASRAGAGISTGELFF.

The V gene is TRBV20-1, the J gene TRBJ2-7; 8 bases align to TRBD1. The trim removed 3 bases at V and 5 bases at J, leaving 9 bases unmatched. Germline V gene sequence: CDR1 DFQATT, CDR2 SNEGSKA (reference sequence). CDR3 length equals 14 residues. In nucleotides, the CDR3 is TGCAGTGCTAGCGGGTTTCAGGGGGCGAACGAGCAGTACTTC. Protein sequence: CSASGFQGANEQYF.

This sequence joins TRBV19 and TRBJ2-2; tentatively, D is TRBD2 (7 bases). V was trimmed by 1 base and J by 8 bases, leaving 20 bases between them. Germline V gene lookup returns CDR1 LNHDA and CDR2 SQIVND (reference sequence). The CDR3 sequence is 17 residues long. The CDR3 DNA reads TGTGCCAGTAGTATAGTAGGGACAAGCGGGAAAAATGGGGAGCTGTTTTTT. Amino acid sequence: CASSIVGTSGKNGELFF.

With respect to this clonotype: A read error may produce the germline difference seen at one junction end. The genes are TRBV13 and TRBJ2-3, with D possibly being TRBD1 (6 bases). The germline CDR1 and CDR2 sequences are PRHDT and FYEKMQ (reference sequence). This CDR3 is built from 16 residues. CDR3 in DNA: TGTGCCAGCAGCTTTCTTGCAGGGGCCGCCACAGAAACGCAGTATTTT. Its translation is CASSFLAGAATETQYF.

This clonotype was counted at least ten times. A much larger clone lies one base from this, so it may be a read error. The genes are TRBV12-3 or TRBV12-4 and TRBJ1-4, with TRBD1 matching over 10 bases. The CDR3 has 17 amino acids. The CDR3 bases are TGTGCCAGCAGTGGGGACAGGGGAGGTGTAACTAATGAAAGACTGTTTTTT. The encoded protein is CASSGDRGGVTNERLFF.

The genes are TRBV6-2 or TRBV6-3 and TRBJ2-5; TRBD1 matches 9 bases. Germline V lookup: CDR1 MNHEY, CDR2 SVGEGT. The CDR3 covers 14 residues. V was pared by 6 bases and J by 2 bases, with 4 bases of the junction left unmatched. CDR3 region: CASSPGTGQETQYF. The CDR3 DNA follows: TGTGCCAGCAGCCCTGGGACAGGGCAAGAGACCCAGTACTTC.

This clonotype was counted a single time. CDR3 nucleotide sequence: TGCAGTGCTAGTTCCCTAGCGGGGGCCAACGTCCTGACTTTC. Translated, it gives CSASSLAGANVLTF. The chain is built from TRBV20-1 and TRBJ2-6; D is perhaps TRBD2 (6 bases). In germline, CDR1 is DFQATT, CDR2 SNEGSKA (reference sequence). V was cut by 3 bases and J by 4 bases, with 10 bases left in between. This CDR3 comprises 14 residues.

A remark on this clonotype: A junction end diverges from the germline sequence, so it may reflect a read error. This sequence joins TRBV7-2 and TRBJ2-1, with TRBD2 identical over 11 bases. CDR3 length: 14 residues. Germline values: CDR1 SGHTA, CDR2 FQGNSA. Here the CDR3 DNA reads TGTGCCAGCAGACCACAGGGACTAGCGGCAGAGCAGCTCTTC. Translation: CASRPQGLAAEQLF.

About this clonotype: The CDR3 ends on some other residue instead of the conserved phenylalanine or tryptophan, so this is likely a read error. It is unclear where the CDR3 begins or ends on the DNA, so no DNA is shown, and the CDR3 is as TCRdb lists it. This chain joins TRBV5-1 and TRBJ2-2; the table gives TRBD1 as D, unverified against the DNA. CDR1 and CDR2 from the germline V gene are SGHRS and YFSETQ. The CDR3 is 9 amino acids in total, end residues counted. The CDR3: CASSFEGGG.

This chain uses TRBV10-3 with TRBJ2-1; 11 positions match TRBD1. CDR3 length equals 16 residues. In germline, CDR1 is ENHRY, CDR2 SYGVKD. V shed 10 bases, J shed 6 bases, and the junction held 14 bases outside the gene matches. The DNA of the CDR3 is TGTGCCAGCAGCCTGACCGGGACAGGGGGAGGCAATGAGCAGTTCTTC. This codes for CASSLTGTGGGNEQFF.

The V call is TRBV7-2, the J call TRBJ2-1; TRBD2 agrees at 10 bases. Germline CDR1 reads SGHTA; CDR2 reads FQGNSA. The CDR3 runs to 13 residues. Losses at the gene ends were 11 bases for V and 7 bases for J; bases not matched to a gene: 8. In DNA, the CDR3 is TGTGCCTCGAGCGGGAGGGTGACGAATGAGCAGTTCTTC. Its translation: CASSGRVTNEQFF. The complete variable domain, with remaining parts taken from reference TRBV7-2 and TRBJ2-1, reads GAGVSQSPSNKVTEKGKDVELRCDPISGHTALYWYRQSLGQGLEFLIYFQGNSAPDKSGLPSDRFSAERTGGSVSTLTIQRTQQEDSAVYLCASSGRVTNEQFFGPGTRLTVL.

This clonotype has a count of ten or more. V and J are TRBV3-1 and TRBJ2-7; D gene uncertain. V lost 1 base, J lost 9 bases, and 7 bases lay in between. CDR1 LGHDT and CDR2 YNNKEL come from the germline V gene (reference sequence). This CDR3 is 11 amino acids long. The chain's CDR3 is CASSQGSLQYF. In nucleotides, the CDR3 is TGTGCCAGCAGCCAAGGCAGCTTGCAGTACTTC.

The chain couples TRBV12-3 or TRBV12-4 to TRBJ2-7; D possibly corresponds to TRBD1 (7 bases). The CDR3 has 12 residues. The DNA of the CDR3 is TGTGCGGGGACGGCAGGGGGGTACGAGCAGTACTTC. Translation: CAGTAGGYEQYF.

The rearrangement uses TRBV6-1 and TRBJ2-2, with D perhaps TRBD1 (5 bases). In germline, CDR1 is MNHNS, CDR2 SASEGT. Trimming pared 3 bases from V and 5 bases from J, leaving 10 bases between. This CDR3 has 14 amino acids. The CDR3 region is CASSEGQWTGELFF. Written as DNA, the CDR3 is TGTGCCAGCAGTGAGGGGCAGTGGACCGGGGAGCTGTTTTTT.